The 21 T cell receptor beta chains below come from one sample, sequenced in a study of blood T cell repertoires in COVID-19. Libraries were prepared by immunoSEQ multiplex PCR; TCRdb keeps only in-frame clonotypes and omits some of them. The sample holds hundreds of thousands of clones, about 87% seen once. Material for sequencing was peripheral blood. The receptors shown here come from a woman aged 18-29 years with acute or convalescent COVID-19.

The V gene is TRBV9, the J gene TRBJ1-5; 10 bases are shared with TRBD1. V shed 4 bases and J 4 bases; nucleotides not matched to a gene: 5. The CDR3 is made up of 15 amino acids. Germline lookup yields CDR1 SGDLS and CDR2 YYNGEE. This CDR3 reads CASSRGQGGNQPQHF. In DNA, the CDR3 is TGTGCCAGCAGCCGAGGACAGGGGGGGAATCAGCCCCAGCATTTT.

This chain uses TRBV15 with TRBJ2-5; D might be TRBD2 (5 bases). Trimming pared 7 bases from V and 2 bases from J, leaving 14 bases between. CDR1 LNHNV and CDR2 YYDKDF come from the germline V gene (reference sequence). The CDR3 loop spans 14 amino acids. The CDR3 bases are TGTGCCACCACCACCGGAGGTAGGCAAGAGACCCAGTACTTC. Protein product: CATTTGGRQETQYF.

This chain uses TRBV6-5 with TRBJ1-1; perhaps TRBD1 as D (6 bases). CDR1 is MNHEY and CDR2 is SVGAGI in the germline V gene. V was shortened by 8 bases and J by 11 bases, with 21 bases between the two germline ends. The CDR3 is made up of 13 amino acids. The chain's CDR3 is CASRDTEKERAFF. CDR3 nucleotides: TGTGCCAGCCGGGACACGGAAAAAGAGCGGGCTTTCTTT.

The V call is TRBV5-1, the J call TRBJ2-7; a possible D gene is TRBD2 (5 bases). Trimming stripped 2 bases from V and 6 bases from J, with 15 bases between. The CDR3 extends over 14 amino acids. Looked up from germline, CDR1 is SGHRS and CDR2 is YFSETQ. The CDR3 loop is CASSLHGVRGEQYF. For the CDR3, the DNA is TGCGCCAGCAGCTTACACGGGGTCCGGGGCGAGCAGTACTTC. Variable domain in full (rest from reference TRBV5-1 and TRBJ2-7): KAGVTQTPRYLIKTRGQQVTLSCSPISGHRSVSWYQQTPGQGLQFLFEYFSETQRNKGNFPGRFSGRQFSNSRSEMNVSTLELGDSALYLCASSLHGVRGEQYFGPGTRLTVT.

V is TRBV3-1 (or the pseudogene TRBV3-2) and J is TRBJ2-1; TRBD1 might be the D (6 bases). The CDR3 sequence is 15 residues long. Germline CDR1 reads LGHDT; CDR2 reads YNNKEL (reference sequence). V lost 4 bases and J 2 bases, leaving 12 bases between the germline ends. CDR3 residues: CASSPRTDPYNEQFF. The CDR3 DNA reads TGTGCCAGCAGCCCCCGGACAGACCCCTACAATGAGCAGTTCTTC.

V gene TRBV7-9 combines with J gene TRBJ1-5; 7 bases line up with TRBD1. CDR1 SEHNR and CDR2 FQNEAQ come from the germline V gene (reference sequence). The CDR3 loop spans 14 amino acids. V lost 5 bases and J lost 4; bases outside the gene matches: 5. CDR3 in amino acids: CASSMGQSNQPQHF. In nucleotides, the CDR3 is TGTGCCAGCAGCATGGGACAGTCTAATCAGCCCCAGCATTTT.

The chain employs TRBV7-2 and TRBJ1-2; D uncertain. This CDR3 contains 13 residues. Germline V gene lookup returns CDR1 SGHTA and CDR2 FQGNSA. V lost 1 base to trimming and J lost 1 base, with 4 bases between them. The CDR3 loop reads CASSLGLNYGYTF. In DNA, the CDR3 is TGTGCCAGCAGCTTAGGGCTTAACTATGGCTACACCTTC.

The V and J genes are TRBV24-1 and TRBJ1-2; TRBD1 might be the D (5 bases). Per germline, CDR1 KGHDR and CDR2 SFDVKD. CDR3 size: 13 residues. Trimming pared 5 bases from V and 4 bases from J, leaving 10 bases between. The CDR3, as DNA: TGTGCCACCAGTGGGCAGGGATCCTATGGCTACACCTTC. It is translated as CATSGQGSYGYTF.

The gene calls are TRBV7-2 and TRBJ2-7; weak D call: TRBD1 (5 bases). This CDR3 is built from 13 residues. The germline V and J ends were trimmed by 1 base and 9 bases, with 13 bases remaining between them. In germline, CDR1 is SGHTA, CDR2 FQGNSA. CDR3 in amino acids: CASSLDPRQRQYF. The CDR3 nucleotides read TGTGCCAGCAGCTTAGACCCTCGACAGCGGCAGTACTTC. The full variable domain, in which reference TRBV7-2 and TRBJ2-7 provide the parts outside the CDR3, is GAGVSQSPSNKVTEKGKDVELRCDPISGHTALYWYRQSLGQGLEFLIYFQGNSAPDKSGLPSDRFSAERTGGSVSTLTIQRTQQEDSAVYLCASSLDPRQRQYFGPGTRLTVT.

The chain couples TRBV10-3 to TRBJ2-7; no definite D call. CDR3 length equals 12 residues. Trimming pared 5 bases from V and 4 bases from J, leaving 9 bases between. Looked up from germline, CDR1 is ENHRY and CDR2 is SYGVKD. CDR3 nucleotides: TGTGCCATCAGTCCCGACACTTACGAGCAGTACTTC. This codes for CAISPDTYEQYF.

This sequence joins TRBV11-2 and TRBJ2-3; D not certain. V lost 6 bases to trimming and J lost 4 bases, with 11 bases between them. CDR3 length equals 13 residues. Germline V lookup: CDR1 SGHAT, CDR2 FQNNGV. The CDR3 DNA is TGTGCCAGCAGTCCCCCCCCCGCAGATACGCAGTATTTT. This sequence encodes CASSPPPADTQYF.

The chain combines TRBV12-5 with TRBJ2-2; D is unclear. This CDR3 has 13 residues. The V and J ends lost 5 bases and 0 bases respectively, with 4 bases between them. Germline V gene data show CDR1 as LGHNT and CDR2 as FRNRAP. The CDR3, as DNA: TGTGCTAGTGGTCCTGCGAACACCGGGGAGCTGTTTTTT. As protein: CASGPANTGELFF.

The chain joins TRBV6-5 to TRBJ2-3; TRBD2 aligns across 11 bases. The germline V gene has CDR1 MNHEY and CDR2 SVGAGI. The CDR3 runs 15 residues. The V gene end was trimmed by 6 bases and the J gene end by 5 bases; junction bases not matched to a gene: 7. The CDR3: CASSQASGGIDTQYF. The CDR3, as DNA: TGTGCCAGCAGCCAAGCTAGCGGGGGGATAGATACGCAGTATTTT.

The rearrangement links TRBV19 to TRBJ1-1; the D is unclear. Trimming left V 11 bases short and J 5 bases short, with 6 bases between. The CDR3 runs 9 residues. The germline V gene has CDR1 LNHDA and CDR2 SQIVND (reference sequence). The CDR3: CAARTEAFF. CDR3 DNA: TGTGCCGCGAGGACTGAAGCTTTCTTT. Using reference TRBV19 and TRBJ1-1 for the parts outside the CDR3, the full variable domain is DGGITQSPKYLFRKEGQNVTLSCEQNLNHDAMYWYRQDPGQGLRLIYYSQIVNDFQKGDIAEGYSVSREKKESFPLTVTSAQKNPTAFYLCAARTEAFFGQGTRLTVV.

This chain connects TRBV5-4 to TRBJ2-1, with D perhaps TRBD1 (5 bases). CDR3 length equals 16 residues. The ends were cut back, 5 bases at V and 7 bases at J, with 22 bases in the middle. CDR1 SGHNT and CDR2 YYREEE come from the germline V gene (reference sequence). The CDR3 loop is CASSFGAGQGRNEQFF. In DNA, the CDR3 is TGTGCCAGCAGTTTTGGGGCAGGGCAGGGCCGTAATGAGCAGTTCTTC. The whole variable domain, remainder taken from reference TRBV5-4 and TRBJ2-1, is ETGVTQSPTHLIKTRGQQVTLRCSSQSGHNTVSWYQQALGQGPQFIFQYYREEENGRGNFPPRFSGLQFPNYSSELNVNALELDDSALYLCASSFGAGQGRNEQFFGPGTRLTVL.

J is TRBJ2-7 and V is TRBV18; a weak D match, TRBD1 (5 bases). The CDR3 covers 13 residues. CDR1 and CDR2 from the germline V gene are KGHSH and LQKENI. Trimming removed 1 base at V and 3 bases at J, with 7 bases between. The CDR3 DNA sequence: TGTGCCAGCTCACCACTGACAGACTACGAGCAGTACTTC. Translating it yields CASSPLTDYEQYF.

The chain employs TRBV7-9 and TRBJ1-1, with D possibly TRBD1 on 5 matching bases. Germline V lookup: CDR1 SEHNR, CDR2 FQNEAQ (reference sequence). The CDR3 extends over 14 amino acids. Trimming removed 5 bases from V and 2 bases from J, with 12 bases in between. The CDR3 here is CASSPGGANTEAFF. Written as DNA, the CDR3 is TGTGCCAGCAGCCCGGGGGGAGCAAACACTGAAGCTTTCTTT. The complete variable domain, with remaining parts taken from reference TRBV7-9 and TRBJ1-1, reads DTGVSQNPRHKITKRGQNVTFRCDPISEHNRLYWYRQTLGQGPEFLTYFQNEAQLEKSRLLSDRFSAERPKGSFSTLEIQRTEQGDSAMYLCASSPGGANTEAFFGQGTRLTVV.

The chain employs TRBV4-2 and TRBJ1-1; 7 bases line up with TRBD1. CDR1 and CDR2 from the germline V gene are LGHNA and YNFKEQ. The J segment lost 0 bases and the V segment lost 3 bases, leaving 4 bases of the junction unmatched. CDR3 length: 15 amino acids. The CDR3 DNA follows: TGTGCCAGCAGCCAGCCGGGACAGATGAACACTGAAGCTTTCTTT. This codes for CASSQPGQMNTEAFF.

This clone was found once. The J gene is TRBJ2-7, the V gene TRBV9; D is perhaps TRBD2 (6 bases). From germline, CDR1 is SGDLS and CDR2 YYNGEE. The CDR3 runs 14 residues. V shed 3 bases and J shed 0 bases, with 10 bases lying between them. The CDR3 coding sequence is TGTGCCAGCAGCGCACAGGACTACTCCTACGAGCAGTACTTC. Residues: CASSAQDYSYEQYF.

The chain recombines TRBV11-3 with TRBJ1-5, with D unresolved. This CDR3 has 16 residues. Germline values: CDR1 SGHNT, CDR2 YENEEA. V was trimmed by 5 bases and J by 0 bases, leaving 14 bases between them. The CDR3 protein is CASSLPMSCSNQPQHF. In DNA form, the CDR3 reads TGTGCCAGCAGCCTACCTATGAGTTGTAGCAATCAGCCCCAGCATTTT.

This chain connects TRBV30 to TRBJ1-6; TRBD1 is a possible D gene (5 bases). Germline V gene lookup returns CDR1 GTSNPN and CDR2 SVGIG (reference sequence). CDR3 length: 14 residues. The V end lost 7 bases, the J end lost 9 bases, and 19 bases lay between the germline ends. The CDR3 DNA follows: TGTGCCTACAAACGCCCCAGGGATGGTTCACCCCTCCACTTT. Its translation: CAYKRPRDGSPLHF.